The 15 T cell receptor beta chains given below trace back to one sample, sequenced in a study of T-cell reconstitution after alpha-beta-depleted transplantation in children. Unique molecular identifiers were incorporated into the prepared TCRbeta library. TCRdb reanalysed the PCR reads using MiXCR and keeps one entry per CDR3 protein. This sample has 250,000 to 300,000 distinct CDR3 sequences, with around 9.1% found just once. Sequenced here: PBMCs, sampled before TCRalphabeta/CD19-depleted stem cell transplant. The receptor set was obtained from a boy under two years old with acute myeloid leukemia, due to receive a stem cell transplant.

This clonotype was detected ten times or more. The V and J genes are TRBV7-9 and TRBJ2-7, with D perhaps given as TRBD1 or TRBD2 (7 bases each). Between the trimmed V and J ends, which lost 5 bases and 2 bases, there was a span of 16 bases. Looked up from germline, CDR1 is SEHNR and CDR2 is FQNEAQ (reference sequence). CDR3 length: 15 residues. The CDR3 DNA reads as TGTGCCAGCAGCCCCCGGGACAGCGGGACCTACGAGCAGTACTTC. Translating gives CASSPRDSGTYEQYF. The full variable domain, rest sourced from reference TRBV7-9 and TRBJ2-7, is DTGVSQNPRHKITKRGQNVTFRCDPISEHNRLYWYRQTLGQGPEFLTYFQNEAQLEKSRLLSDRFSAERPKGSFSTLEIQRTEQGDSAMYLCASSPRDSGTYEQYFGPGTRLTVT.

This clonotype was detected many times. The rearrangement joins TRBV27 to TRBJ2-1; TRBD1 agrees at 9 bases. This CDR3 spans 15 amino acids. CDR1 is MNHEY and CDR2 is SMNVEV in the germline V gene (reference sequence). The J segment lost 4 bases and the V segment lost 2 bases, leaving 3 bases of the junction unmatched. The CDR3 sequence: CASSLPGQGYNEQFF. The CDR3 bases are TGTGCCAGCAGTTTACCGGGACAGGGATACAATGAGCAGTTCTTC.

This clonotype was detected many times. V is TRBV7-3 and J is TRBJ2-1; a possible D gene is TRBD2 (6 bases). This CDR3 is built from 16 residues. V lost 6 bases, J lost 0 bases, and 15 bases lay in between. Germline V gene sequence: CDR1 SGHTA, CDR2 FQGTGA. DNA for the CDR3: TGTGCCAGCAGACACCAGCGGGCGAGCTCCTACAATGAGCAGTTCTTC. Protein sequence: CASRHQRASSYNEQFF.

This clonotype appeared many times. This chain connects TRBV7-9 to TRBJ2-5; no reliable D call. Germline assignment: CDR1 SEHNR and CDR2 FQNEAQ (reference sequence). V was cut by 2 bases and J by 4 bases, with 14 bases left in between. This CDR3 spans 15 amino acids. The CDR3, as DNA: TGTGCCAGCAGCTTATCCGGGCCGATGATAGAGACCCAGTACTTC. Translation: CASSLSGPMIETQYF. The full variable domain, in which reference TRBV7-9 and TRBJ2-5 provide the parts outside the CDR3, is DTGVSQNPRHKITKRGQNVTFRCDPISEHNRLYWYRQTLGQGPEFLTYFQNEAQLEKSRLLSDRFSAERPKGSFSTLEIQRTEQGDSAMYLCASSLSGPMIETQYFGPGTRLLVL.

The J gene is TRBJ2-1, the V gene TRBV12-5, with a possible D match to TRBD2 (5 bases). The CDR3 covers 17 residues. Between the trimmed V and J ends, which lost 3 bases and 2 bases, there was a span of 17 bases. CDR1 and CDR2 from the germline V gene are LGHNT and FRNRAP. The CDR3 DNA reads as TGTGCTAGTGGTTTTAAGTTGGTGGGAGTTGCCTACAATGAGCAGTTCTTC. Translating it yields CASGFKLVGVAYNEQFF.

This clonotype was seen ten or more times. V is TRBV28 and J is TRBJ2-3; D uncertain. V was pared by 5 bases and J by 4 bases, with 13 bases between. The CDR3 has 14 residues. CDR1 and CDR2 (germline): MDHEN, SYDVKM. The CDR3 here is CASSPLYKADTQYF. CDR3 nucleotide sequence: TGTGCCAGCAGTCCCCTATACAAGGCAGATACGCAGTATTTT. Looking up the rest from reference TRBV28 and TRBJ2-3 gives the full variable domain: DVKVTQSSRYLVKRTGEKVFLECVQDMDHENMFWYRQDPGLGLRLIYFSYDVKMKEKGDIPEGYSVSREKKERFSLILESASTNQTSMYLCASSPLYKADTQYFGPGTRLTVL.

In this sample, this clonotype turned up many times. The V and J genes are TRBV4-2 and TRBJ2-1; TRBD2 agrees at 9 bases. Trimming took 4 bases from V and 5 from J; bases not matched to a gene: 15. Germline V gene lookup returns CDR1 LGHNA and CDR2 YNFKEQ. The CDR3 spans 18 residues. CDR3 sequence (DNA): TGTGCCAGCAGCCCCCGGGCTAGCGGGAAACCCCTGGACAATGAGCAGTTCTTC. Translated: CASSPRASGKPLDNEQFF.

This clonotype was picked up many times. J is TRBJ2-5 and V is TRBV7-9; D is unresolved. V was clipped by 4 bases and J by 0 bases, with 12 bases between them. This CDR3 spans 15 amino acids. The V gene's germline CDR1 is SEHNR and CDR2 FQNEAQ (reference sequence). The CDR3: CASSSPRLYQETQYF. The CDR3 nucleotides are TGTGCCAGCAGCTCCCCCCGACTGTACCAAGAGACCCAGTACTTC.

There are many counts of this clonotype. The genes are TRBV7-2 and TRBJ1-4; D is ambiguous. There are 15 residues in the CDR3. The ends were cut back, 4 bases at V and 4 bases at J, with 13 bases in the middle. The germline gives CDR1 SGHTA, CDR2 FQGNSA. DNA for the CDR3: TGTGCCAGCAGCTCCCTGACCGGCCATAATGAAAAACTGTTTTTT. Protein product: CASSSLTGHNEKLFF.

V usage is TRBV4-1 and J usage is TRBJ2-1; 7 positions agree with TRBD1. CDR1 and CDR2 from the germline V gene are MGHRA and YSYEKL. V was pared by 6 bases and J by 3 bases, with 8 bases of the junction left unmatched. The CDR3 length is 15 residues. This CDR3 is CASSPRGTDYNEQFF. CDR3 nucleotides: TGCGCCAGCAGTCCTAGGGGGACAGACTACAATGAGCAGTTCTTC.

This clonotype was counted at least ten times. One end of the junction varies from germline; a read error may be responsible. The V gene is TRBV10-3, the J gene TRBJ2-7, with 12 bases matching TRBD2. CDR1 ENHRY and CDR2 SYGVKD come from the germline V gene. The CDR3 length is 14 residues. The CDR3 DNA sequence: TGTTCCATCAGTGAGACTAGCGGGGGCAGAGAGCAGTACTTC. The encoded protein is CSISETSGGREQYF.

The chain joins TRBV6-5 to TRBJ2-1; D possibly corresponds to TRBD1 (6 bases). This CDR3 spans 16 amino acids. V was cut by 2 bases and J by 4 bases, with 15 bases left in between. Germline values: CDR1 MNHEY, CDR2 SVGAGI. The CDR3 DNA reads as TGTGCCAGCAGTTACCCGGGTGCAGGGGAATACAATGAGCAGTTCTTC. Protein product: CASSYPGAGEYNEQFF.

A note on this clonotype: This may stem from a read error, because a much larger clone lies one nucleotide away. This chain links TRBV5-1 with TRBJ2-3; TRBD2 matches at 10 bases. Germline CDR1 SGHRS, CDR2 YFSETQ. The CDR3 loop spans 16 amino acids. Unmatched junction bases numbered 1, after V lost 0 bases and J lost 0 bases. The CDR3 loop is CASSLETSGSTDTQYF. DNA of the CDR3: TGCGCCAGCAGCTTGGAGACTAGCGGGAGCACAGATACGCAGTATTTT. Full variable domain (outside the CDR3, taken from reference TRBV5-1 and TRBJ2-3): KAGVTQTPRYLIKTRGQQVTLSCSPISGHRSVSWYQQTPGQGLQFLFEYFSETQRNKGNFPGRFSGRQFSNSRSEMNVSTLELGDSALYLCASSLETSGSTDTQYFGPGTRLTVL.

Details on this clonotype: Just one base apart from a much larger clone, this may be a read error. This chain connects TRBV6-2 or TRBV6-3 to TRBJ1-3; D not certain. Germline values: CDR1 MNHEY, CDR2 SVGEGT. The CDR3 runs to 15 residues. The V gene lost 4 bases and the J gene lost 4 bases, with 14 bases spanning the gap. The CDR3 DNA follows: TGTGCCAGCAGTTCAGCGTCAGCGACAGGAAACACCATATATTTT. Its translation: CASSSASATGNTIYF.

This clonotype was picked up a small number of times. The chain links TRBV20-1 to TRBJ2-1; D is possibly TRBD1 (5 bases). There are 16 residues in the CDR3. Trimming stripped 1 base from V and 0 bases from J, with 13 bases between. Per germline, CDR1 DFQATT and CDR2 SNEGSKA (reference sequence). CDR3 in DNA: TGCAGTGCTAGAGCCCTAGAGACAGTCTCCTACAATGAGCAGTTCTTC. It specifies CSARALETVSYNEQFF.